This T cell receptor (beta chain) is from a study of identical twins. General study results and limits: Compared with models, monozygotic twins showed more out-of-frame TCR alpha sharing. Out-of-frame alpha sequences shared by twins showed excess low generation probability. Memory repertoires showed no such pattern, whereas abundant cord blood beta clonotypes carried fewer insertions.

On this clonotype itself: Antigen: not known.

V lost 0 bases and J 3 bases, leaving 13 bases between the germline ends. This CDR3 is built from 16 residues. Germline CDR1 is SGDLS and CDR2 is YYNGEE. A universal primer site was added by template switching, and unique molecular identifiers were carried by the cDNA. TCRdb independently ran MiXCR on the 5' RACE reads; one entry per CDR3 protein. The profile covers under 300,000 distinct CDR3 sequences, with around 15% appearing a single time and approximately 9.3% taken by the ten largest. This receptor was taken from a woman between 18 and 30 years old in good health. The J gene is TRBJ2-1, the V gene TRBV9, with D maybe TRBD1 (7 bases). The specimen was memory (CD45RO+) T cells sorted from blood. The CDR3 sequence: CASSVVRQGGYNEQFF. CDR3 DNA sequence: TGTGCCAGCAGCGTAGTACGCCAGGGGGGCTACAATGAGCAGTTCTTC.